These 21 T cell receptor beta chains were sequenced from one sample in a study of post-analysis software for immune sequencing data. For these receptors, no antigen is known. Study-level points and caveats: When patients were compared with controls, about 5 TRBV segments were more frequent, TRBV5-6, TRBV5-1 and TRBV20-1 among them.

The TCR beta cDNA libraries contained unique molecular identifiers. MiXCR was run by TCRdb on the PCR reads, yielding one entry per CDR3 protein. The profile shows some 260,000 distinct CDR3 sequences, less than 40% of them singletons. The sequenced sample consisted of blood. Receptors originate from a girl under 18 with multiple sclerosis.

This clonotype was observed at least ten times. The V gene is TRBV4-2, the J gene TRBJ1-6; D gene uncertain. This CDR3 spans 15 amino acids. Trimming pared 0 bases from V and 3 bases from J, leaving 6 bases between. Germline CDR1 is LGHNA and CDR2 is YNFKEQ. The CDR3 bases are TGTGCCAGCAGCCAAGAACGGGGCTATAATTCACCCCTCCACTTT. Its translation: CASSQERGYNSPLHF.

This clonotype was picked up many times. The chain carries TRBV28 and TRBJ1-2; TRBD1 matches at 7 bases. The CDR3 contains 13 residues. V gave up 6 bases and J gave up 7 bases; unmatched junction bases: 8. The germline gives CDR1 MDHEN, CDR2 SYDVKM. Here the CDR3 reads CASSSLTGTGYTF. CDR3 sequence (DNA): TGTGCCAGCAGCTCATTGACAGGGACTGGCTACACCTTC.

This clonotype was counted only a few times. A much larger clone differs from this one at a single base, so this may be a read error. CDR3 nucleotides: TGTGCCAGCAGCCGAGGCTTTTCGGATGAGCAGTTCTTC. Residues: CASSRGFSDEQFF. The chain has TRBV4-2 and TRBJ2-1, with unresolved D. Germline V lookup: CDR1 LGHNA, CDR2 YNFKEQ. The CDR3 sequence is 13 residues long. The V gene lost 4 bases and the J gene lost 8 bases, with 12 bases spanning the gap.

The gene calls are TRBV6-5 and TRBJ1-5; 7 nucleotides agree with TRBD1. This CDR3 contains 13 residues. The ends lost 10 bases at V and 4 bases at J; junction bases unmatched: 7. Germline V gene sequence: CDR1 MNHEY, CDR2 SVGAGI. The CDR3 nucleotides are TGTGCCACCCGACAGGGCTGGAATCAGCCCCAGCATTTT. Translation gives CATRQGWNQPQHF.

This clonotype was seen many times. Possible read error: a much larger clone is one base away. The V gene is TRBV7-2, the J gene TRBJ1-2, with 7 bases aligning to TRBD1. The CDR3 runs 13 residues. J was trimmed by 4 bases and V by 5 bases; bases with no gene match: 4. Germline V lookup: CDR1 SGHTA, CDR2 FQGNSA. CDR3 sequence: CASSPDRSYGYTF. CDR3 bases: TGTGCCAGCAGCCCGGACAGGAGCTATGGCTACACCTTC.

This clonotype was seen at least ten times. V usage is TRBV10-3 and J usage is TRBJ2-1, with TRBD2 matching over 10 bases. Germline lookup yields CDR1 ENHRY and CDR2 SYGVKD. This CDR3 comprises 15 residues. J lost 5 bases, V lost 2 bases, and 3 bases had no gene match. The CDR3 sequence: CAISEIAGGNNEQFF. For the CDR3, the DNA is TGTGCCATCAGTGAGATAGCGGGGGGAAACAATGAGCAGTTCTTC.

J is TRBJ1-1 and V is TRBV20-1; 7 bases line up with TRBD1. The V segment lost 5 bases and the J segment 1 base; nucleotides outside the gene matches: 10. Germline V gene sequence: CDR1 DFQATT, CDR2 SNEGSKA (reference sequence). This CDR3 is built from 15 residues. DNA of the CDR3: TGCAGTGCTGGGCGACAGGGACGGAAGAACACTGAAGCTTTCTTT. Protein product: CSAGRQGRKNTEAFF.

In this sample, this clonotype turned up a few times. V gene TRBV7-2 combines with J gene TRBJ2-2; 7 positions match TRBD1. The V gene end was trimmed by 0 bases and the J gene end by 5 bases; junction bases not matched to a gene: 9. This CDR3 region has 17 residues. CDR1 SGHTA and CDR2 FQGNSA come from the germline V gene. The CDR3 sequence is CASSLAARQGLTGELFF. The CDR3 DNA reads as TGTGCCAGCAGCTTAGCCGCACGACAGGGTTTGACCGGGGAGCTGTTTTTT.

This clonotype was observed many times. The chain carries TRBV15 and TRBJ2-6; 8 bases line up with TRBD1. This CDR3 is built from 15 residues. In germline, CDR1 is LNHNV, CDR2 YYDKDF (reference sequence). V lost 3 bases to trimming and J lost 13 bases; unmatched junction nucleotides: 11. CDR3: CATSSLTDRGRVLTF. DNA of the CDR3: TGTGCCACCAGCAGTCTCACCGACAGGGGCAGGGTCCTGACTTTC.

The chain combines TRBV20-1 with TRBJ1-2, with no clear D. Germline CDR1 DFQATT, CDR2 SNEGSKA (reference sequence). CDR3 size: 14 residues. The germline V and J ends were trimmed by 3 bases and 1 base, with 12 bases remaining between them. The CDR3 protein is CSARGQAFNYGYTF. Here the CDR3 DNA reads TGCAGTGCTAGGGGCCAGGCATTTAACTATGGCTACACCTTC.

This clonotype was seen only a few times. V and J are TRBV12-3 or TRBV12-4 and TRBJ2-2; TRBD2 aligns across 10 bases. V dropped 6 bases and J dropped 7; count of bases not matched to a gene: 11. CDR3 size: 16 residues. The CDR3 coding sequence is TGTGCCAGCAGCATAGGACTAGCGGCCTCGGACGGGGAGCTGTTTTTT. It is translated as CASSIGLAASDGELFF.

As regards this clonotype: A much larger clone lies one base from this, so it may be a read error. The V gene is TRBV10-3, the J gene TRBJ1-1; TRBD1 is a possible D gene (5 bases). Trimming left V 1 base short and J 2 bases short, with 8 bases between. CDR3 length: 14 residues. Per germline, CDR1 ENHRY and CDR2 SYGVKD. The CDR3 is CAISELGVNTEAFF. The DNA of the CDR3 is TGTGCCATCAGTGAGTTGGGGGTTAACACTGAAGCTTTCTTT.

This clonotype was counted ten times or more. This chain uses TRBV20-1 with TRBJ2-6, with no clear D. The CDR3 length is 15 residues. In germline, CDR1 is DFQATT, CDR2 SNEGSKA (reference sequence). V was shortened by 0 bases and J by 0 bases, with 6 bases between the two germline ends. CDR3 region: CSARDRSSGANVLTF. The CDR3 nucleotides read TGCAGTGCTAGAGATCGGAGCTCTGGGGCCAACGTCCTGACTTTC.

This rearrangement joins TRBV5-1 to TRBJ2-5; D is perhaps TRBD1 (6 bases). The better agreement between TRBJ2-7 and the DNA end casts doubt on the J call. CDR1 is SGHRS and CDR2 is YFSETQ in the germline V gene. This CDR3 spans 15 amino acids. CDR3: CASSQTGNIRYEQYF. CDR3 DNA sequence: TGCGCCAGCAGCCAAACAGGGAATATTCGCTACGAGCAGTACTTC.

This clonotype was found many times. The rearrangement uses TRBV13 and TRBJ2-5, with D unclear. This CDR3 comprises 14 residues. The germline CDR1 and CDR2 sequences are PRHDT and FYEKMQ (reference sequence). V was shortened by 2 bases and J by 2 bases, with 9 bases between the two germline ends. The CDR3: CASSLRVRQETQYF. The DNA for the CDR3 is TGTGCCAGCAGCTTAAGGGTTAGGCAAGAGACCCAGTACTTC. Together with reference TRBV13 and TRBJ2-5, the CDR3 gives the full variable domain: AAGVIQSPRHLIKEKRETATLKCYPIPRHDTVYWYQQGPGQDPQFLISFYEKMQSDKGSIPDRFSAQQFSDYHSELNMSSLELGDSALYFCASSLRVRQETQYFGPGTRLLVL.

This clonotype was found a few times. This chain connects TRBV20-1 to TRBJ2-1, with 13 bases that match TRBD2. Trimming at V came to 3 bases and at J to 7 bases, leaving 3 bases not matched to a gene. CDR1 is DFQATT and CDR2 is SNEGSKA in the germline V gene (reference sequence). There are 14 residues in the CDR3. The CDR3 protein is CSARGLAGWNEQFF. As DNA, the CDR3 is TGCAGTGCTAGGGGACTAGCGGGATGGAATGAGCAGTTCTTC.

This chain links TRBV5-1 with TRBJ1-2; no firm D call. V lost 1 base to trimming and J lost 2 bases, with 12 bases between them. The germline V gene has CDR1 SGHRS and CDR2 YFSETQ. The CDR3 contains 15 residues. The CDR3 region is CASSLMAGPNYGYTF. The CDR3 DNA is TGCGCCAGCAGCTTGATGGCAGGACCGAACTATGGCTACACCTTC.

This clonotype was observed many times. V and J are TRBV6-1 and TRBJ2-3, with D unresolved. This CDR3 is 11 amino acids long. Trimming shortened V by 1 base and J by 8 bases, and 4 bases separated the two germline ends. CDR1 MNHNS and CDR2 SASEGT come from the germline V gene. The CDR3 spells CASSEVGTQYF. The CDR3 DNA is TGTGCCAGCAGTGAAGTTGGTACGCAGTATTTT.

The CDR3 nucleotides read TGTGCCAGCAGTTTTGTGAGTCCTCAAGAGCAGTTCTTC. Translated: CASSFVSPQEQFF. The chain carries TRBV27 and TRBJ2-1; the D is unclear. This CDR3 is 13 amino acids long. V shed 3 bases and J shed 10 bases, with 13 bases lying between them. CDR1 MNHEY and CDR2 SMNVEV come from the germline V gene (reference sequence).

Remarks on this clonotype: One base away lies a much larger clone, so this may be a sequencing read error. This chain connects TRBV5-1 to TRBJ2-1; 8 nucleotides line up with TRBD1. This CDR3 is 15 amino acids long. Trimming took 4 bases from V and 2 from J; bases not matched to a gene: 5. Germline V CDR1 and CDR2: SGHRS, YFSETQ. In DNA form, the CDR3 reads TGCGCCAGCAGCCCGGGACAGGAGACCTACAATGAGCAGTTCTTC. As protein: CASSPGQETYNEQFF.

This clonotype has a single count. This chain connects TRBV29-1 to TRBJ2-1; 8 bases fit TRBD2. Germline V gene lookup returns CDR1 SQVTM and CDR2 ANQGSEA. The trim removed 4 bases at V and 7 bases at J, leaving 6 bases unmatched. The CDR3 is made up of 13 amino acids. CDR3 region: CSVGGPSGNEQFF. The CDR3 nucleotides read TGCAGCGTTGGTGGGCCTAGCGGGAATGAGCAGTTCTTC.